This entry lists 25 T cell receptor beta chains sequenced from one sample in a study of regulatory T cells in long-lasting Graves disease. Noted time point: newly diagnosed GD, antithyroid drugs for less than 3 months. Extracted RNA from PBMCs served as the source of the TCR library. HTBI primers from iRepertoire and Arm-PCR of CDR3 regions yielded the TCR beta libraries. MiXCR was run by TCRdb on the multiplex PCR reads, yielding one entry per CDR3 protein. The top ten clones hold just over 20% of a sample with about 330,000 distinct CDR3 sequences, about a sixth of them seen once. The data were also submitted as part of a second study, on T cells in Graves' hyperthyroidism and ophthalmopathy.

The sequences come from peripheral blood mononuclear cells (PBMCs), collected at new diagnosis, from a patient treated with antithyroid drugs. The origin of the receptors is a woman between 18 and 29 years old with Graves disease.

This clonotype was recorded many times. For the CDR3, the DNA is TGTGCCAGCAGCTTAGATCAGGGTGAGCAGTTCTTC. Amino acid sequence: CASSLDQGEQFF. The chain is built from TRBV7-3 and TRBJ2-1, with a weak D call TRBD1 (5 bases). The V gene's germline CDR1 is SGHTA and CDR2 FQGTGA. The V gene lost 2 bases and the J gene lost 9 bases, with 8 bases spanning the gap. The CDR3 is 12 residues long.

This clonotype was counted ten times or more. This sequence joins TRBV29-1 and TRBJ1-2, with 7 bases fitting TRBD1. The CDR3 length is 13 residues. The germline CDR1 and CDR2 sequences are SQVTM and ANQGSEA. V lost 3 bases and J lost 6; bases outside the gene matches: 7. The DNA of the CDR3 is TGCAGCGTTGATAGGGGGCAGGGGAATGGCTACACCTTC. Translated: CSVDRGQGNGYTF.

This clonotype was seen at least ten times. The V and J genes are TRBV27 and TRBJ2-5; TRBD1 agrees at 9 bases. Looked up from germline, CDR1 is MNHEY and CDR2 is SMNVEV (reference sequence). V lost 3 bases, J lost 5 bases, and 4 bases stayed unmatched. The CDR3 totals 14 residues. The CDR3 nucleotides read TGTGCCAGCAGTTTCACCGGGACAGGGGAGACCCAGTACTTC. Its translation is CASSFTGTGETQYF.

The genes are TRBV4-1 and TRBJ2-3; D is possibly TRBD2 (5 bases). The CDR3 runs to 13 residues. V lost 4 bases and J lost 1, with 6 bases in between. In germline, CDR1 is MGHRA, CDR2 YSYEKL. The CDR3 reads CASSPAGTDTQYF. The CDR3 DNA is TGCGCCAGCAGCCCAGCGGGCACAGATACGCAGTATTTT.

This clonotype was counted many times. The chain joins TRBV11-2 to TRBJ2-1; 10 bases map to TRBD2. V dropped 5 bases and J dropped 8; count of bases not matched to a gene: 6. CDR1 and CDR2 from the germline V gene are SGHAT and FQNNGV. The length of the CDR3 is 14 residues. As DNA, the CDR3 is TGTGCCAGCAGCCTGGGACTAGCGAGGGATGAGCAGTTCTTC. Translating gives CASSLGLARDEQFF. The full variable domain, its missing parts supplied by reference TRBV11-2 and TRBJ2-1, is EAGVAQSPRYKIIEKRQSVAFWCNPISGHATLYWYQQILGQGPKLLIQFQNNGVVDDSQLPKDRFSAERLKGVDSTLKIQPAKLEDSAVYLCASSLGLARDEQFFGPGTRLTVL.

This clonotype was seen repeatedly, ten times or more. This chain uses TRBV7-9 with TRBJ1-1, with D hard to call. V was clipped by 6 bases and J by 7 bases, with 9 bases between them. This CDR3 has 11 residues. Germline CDR1 is SEHNR and CDR2 is FQNEAQ (reference sequence). The CDR3 bases are TGTGCCAGCAGTTTCCAGAGTGAAGCTTTCTTT. It translates to CASSFQSEAFF.

The rearrangement links TRBV7-8 to TRBJ1-5, with 10 bases fitting TRBD1. Germline loops: CDR1 SGHVS, CDR2 FQNEAQ. CDR3 length: 15 amino acids. Losses at the gene ends were 5 bases for V and 7 bases for J; bases not matched to a gene: 8. CDR3 DNA sequence: TGTGCCAGCAGCCCTGGGACAGGGGCGGGCCAGCCCCAGCATTTT. It is translated as CASSPGTGAGQPQHF.

On this clonotype itself: A much bigger clone sits one base away, suggesting this may be a read error. This rearrangement joins TRBV12-3 or TRBV12-4 to TRBJ1-1; the D gene is possibly TRBD1 (5 bases). CDR3 size: 16 residues. The V and J ends lost 0 bases and 6 bases respectively, with 17 bases between them. CDR3 nucleotides: TGTGCCAGCAGTTTAGCGCCGGGGGTGGGAGTCTCTGAAGCTTTCTTT. Its protein product is CASSLAPGVGVSEAFF.

This clonotype was detected a few times. The chain employs TRBV2 and TRBJ1-5; tentatively, D is TRBD1 (6 bases). Germline V gene lookup returns CDR1 SNHLY and CDR2 FYNNEI. V was pared by 1 base and J by 3 bases, with 10 bases between. The CDR3 covers 15 residues. The DNA of the CDR3 is TGTGCCAGCAGTGAAGGCAGGGGCAACAATCAGCCCCAGCATTTT. It translates to CASSEGRGNNQPQHF.

At least ten counts were recorded for this clonotype. The J gene is TRBJ2-5, the V gene TRBV2; TRBD1 or TRBD2 may be the D gene (8 bases each). The CDR3 totals 15 residues. V shed 4 bases and J shed 1 base, with 13 bases lying between them. Per the germline V gene, CDR1 is SNHLY and CDR2 is FYNNEI. The CDR3 coding sequence is TGTGCCAGCAGTGGGACAGGGACTAGCCAAGAGACCCAGTACTTC. It codes for CASSGTGTSQETQYF.

This clonotype was seen repeatedly, ten times or more. The rearrangement links TRBV6-5 to TRBJ1-5, with 11 bases that match TRBD1. Germline lookup yields CDR1 MNHEY and CDR2 SVGAGI. The CDR3 runs 16 residues. Trimming took 4 bases from V and 6 from J; bases not matched to a gene: 8. CDR3 in amino acids: CASSFDRTGGVQPQHF. CDR3 DNA sequence: TGTGCCAGCAGTTTCGATCGGACAGGGGGCGTTCAGCCCCAGCATTTT.

This clonotype was observed at least ten times. The V call is TRBV3-1, the J call TRBJ1-2; weak D call: TRBD1 (6 bases). CDR3 length equals 14 residues. Germline V gene sequence: CDR1 LGHDT, CDR2 YNNKEL (reference sequence). Trimming pared 1 base from V and 4 bases from J, leaving 10 bases between. CDR3 region: CASSQVTGTYGYTF. The CDR3 nucleotides read TGTGCCAGCAGCCAAGTAACAGGGACCTATGGCTACACCTTC.

This clonotype was recorded at least ten times. The chain couples TRBV18 to TRBJ2-7; 8 positions agree with TRBD2. Trimming removed 2 bases from V and 4 bases from J; junction bases left unmatched: 7. Per the germline V gene, CDR1 is KGHSH and CDR2 is LQKENI. CDR3 length: 15 residues. This chain's CDR3 is CASSPAGLAVYEQYF. The CDR3, as DNA: TGTGCCAGCTCACCAGCAGGACTAGCTGTTTACGAGCAGTACTTC.

Worth noting for this clonotype: A much more abundant neighbour one base away suggests this may be a read error. The conserved phenylalanine or tryptophan normally closing the CDR3 is absent here, so this likely arose from a read error. It is unclear where the CDR3 begins or ends on the DNA, so no DNA is shown, and the CDR3 is as TCRdb lists it. The V and J genes are TRBV11-1 and TRBJ2-1. Both ends counted, the CDR3 spans 13 residues. In germline, CDR1 is SGHAT, CDR2 FQDESV (reference sequence). The CDR3 region is CASSLASARHLFL.

The V call is TRBV4-2, the J call TRBJ2-1, with 12 positions matching TRBD2. The CDR3 is 16 amino acids. Germline V gene lookup returns CDR1 LGHNA and CDR2 YNFKEQ. V gave up 2 bases and J gave up 9 bases; unmatched junction bases: 8. The CDR3 DNA is TGTGCCAGCAGCCAATCATCTAGCGGGAGGGCGGGTGAGCAGTTCTTC. Translation: CASSQSSSGRAGEQFF.

This clonotype was found many times. The chain joins TRBV7-9 to TRBJ2-1, with D possibly matching TRBD2 (5 bases). The CDR3 is 15 amino acids. V lost 5 bases and J lost 3, with 14 bases in between. CDR1 and CDR2 (germline): SEHNR, FQNEAQ (reference sequence). This CDR3 reads CASSHGVGNYNEQFF. The CDR3 DNA follows: TGTGCCAGCAGCCACGGGGTAGGCAACTACAATGAGCAGTTCTTC.

This clonotype was counted a single time. The chain links TRBV2 to TRBJ2-3; TRBD1 matches at 8 bases. In germline, CDR1 is SNHLY, CDR2 FYNNEI. The CDR3 consists of 13 residues. Losses at the gene ends were 11 bases for V and 4 bases for J; bases not matched to a gene: 8. The CDR3 reads CAGGTGVADTQYF. The CDR3 coding sequence is TGTGCCGGCGGGACAGGCGTAGCAGATACGCAGTATTTT.

This clonotype was seen repeatedly, ten times or more. The chain links TRBV6-1 to TRBJ1-2; D not resolved. CDR1 is MNHNS and CDR2 is SASEGT in the germline V gene. With 2 bases removed from V and 8 bases from J, the gap between germline ends came to 18 bases. This CDR3 region has 15 residues. The CDR3 DNA follows: TGTGCCAGCAGTGAACGCGCTGACACTTCTATCGGCTACACCTTC. This gives the protein CASSERADTSIGYTF.

This clonotype has at least ten counts. The chain joins TRBV27 to TRBJ1-5; D uncertain. V was cut by 6 bases and J by 5 bases, with 11 bases left in between. This CDR3 comprises 13 residues. Germline V lookup: CDR1 MNHEY, CDR2 SMNVEV (reference sequence). The CDR3 coding sequence is TGTGCCAGCAGCCACGGTAGGGATCAGCCCCAGCATTTT. The encoded protein is CASSHGRDQPQHF.

This clonotype was seen ten or more times. The J gene is TRBJ2-1, the V gene TRBV27; D is perhaps TRBD1 (6 bases). The V and J ends lost 5 bases and 4 bases respectively, with 15 bases between them. The CDR3 sequence is 15 residues long. The germline V gene has CDR1 MNHEY and CDR2 SMNVEV (reference sequence). This CDR3 reads CASSPHPDRYNEQFF. The CDR3 DNA reads TGTGCCAGCAGTCCCCACCCCGACAGGTACAATGAGCAGTTCTTC.

This clonotype has just a few counts. This rearrangement joins TRBV6-1 to TRBJ1-6; TRBD1 matches 8 bases. The CDR3 contains 14 residues. The ends lost 6 bases at V and 9 bases at J; junction bases unmatched: 7. The germline V gene encodes CDR1 MNHNS and CDR2 SASEGT. CDR3 loop: CASRQQGASSPLHF. The CDR3 bases are TGTGCCAGCAGACAGCAGGGGGCCAGTTCACCCCTCCACTTT.

This clonotype has ten or more counts. The V gene is TRBV7-9, the J gene TRBJ2-4; 12 bases agree with TRBD2. The V segment lost 5 bases and the J segment 1 base; nucleotides outside the gene matches: 12. This CDR3 is built from 19 residues. In germline, CDR1 is SEHNR, CDR2 FQNEAQ (reference sequence). The CDR3 spells CASSRGTSGLVSAKNIQYF. CDR3 DNA sequence: TGTGCCAGCAGCCGAGGGACTAGCGGGTTAGTTTCCGCCAAAAACATTCAGTACTTC.

The V call is TRBV15, the J call TRBJ1-4, with a possible D match to TRBD1 (5 bases). The germline V and J ends were trimmed by 4 bases and 6 bases, with 18 bases remaining between them. Germline values: CDR1 LNHNV, CDR2 YYDKDF (reference sequence). The CDR3 is 16 amino acids. CDR3 nucleotides: TGTGCCACCAGCACAAGAGGGAGGGGTCTAGATGAAAAACTGTTTTTT. As protein: CATSTRGRGLDEKLFF.

This clonotype appeared a few times. The chain has TRBV28 and TRBJ2-7, with TRBD1 identical over 8 bases. The ends lost 6 bases at V and 2 bases at J; junction bases unmatched: 9. This CDR3 has 15 residues. The germline V gene has CDR1 MDHEN and CDR2 SYDVKM. The DNA of the CDR3 is TGTGCCAGCAGCCGAACCGGGACAGGAGCCTACGAGCAGTACTTC. This translates into CASSRTGTGAYEQYF.

This clonotype was seen repeatedly, ten times or more. The V gene is TRBV19, the J gene TRBJ1-2; unclear D gene. V gave up 2 bases and J gave up 6 bases, with 10 bases separating them. CDR1 and CDR2 (germline): LNHDA, SQIVND (reference sequence). The CDR3 consists of 13 residues. The CDR3 DNA sequence: TGTGCCAGTAGTATAAGTGGATGGAATGGCTACACCTTC. Translating it yields CASSISGWNGYTF.